This TCR beta chain is from a study of beta chain features in type 1 diabetes listed by TCRdb under 2018. With respect to the entire study: Mean age, gender distribution, total cell number and subset yield were not different between patients and healthy donors. A total of approximately 100 million sorted cells were examined across all samples, and the number of cells per subset was strongly correlated with RNA yield. In the study, TCRB repertoires of sorted circulating CD4+ T cell subsets from recently diagnosed type 1 diabetes patients were compared with those of matched healthy donors. Naive and central memory subsets were obtained from all 30 or so donors, but regulatory and stem cell-like memory subsets were isolated from only 8 patients and roughly eight healthy donors.

This clone was counted many times. The specificity of this receptor is unknown. Nothing much larger sits one base from this clone, and base qualities are not available. From each donor, a single peripheral blood sample of approximately 120 mL on average was drawn into heparinised tubes. Using a panel that included CD45RO, CCR7, CD25, CD127, CD95 and CD27, naive, central memory, regulatory and stem cell-like memory CD4+ T cells were sorted on a BD FACSAria II. Purity was above 98% for every sorted population. PBMCs were separated immediately by Lymphoprep density gradient centrifugation and were stained directly, without being cultured. To minimize batch effects, samples were stained and sorted in pairs, one healthy donor with one patient per experiment. The High Capacity cDNA Reverse Transcription Kit was used to reverse transcribe all of the isolated RNA, meaning that expressed TCRB transcripts were what got sequenced. Naive, central memory and regulatory T cell samples underwent deep immunoSEQ sequencing, averaging roughly 3.4 million total reads per sample. After sorted cells were lysed in RLT buffer, RNA was extracted with DNase-treated RNeasy Micro or Mini kits, with the choice depending on cell number. Each cell subset was processed separately to prevent cross-contamination, with patient and healthy donor samples processed together. The immunoSEQ multiplex PCR was used to amplify TCRB sequences from cDNA, yielding 87-bp fragments that span the CDR3 region. Sequencing of the amplicons was performed on the Illumina HiSeq platform. The authors processed their data as follows. Synthetic template baselines were used to correct PCR bias computationally, reads within Hamming distance 2 were collapsed, and singletons that could not be merged were discarded. Reads were aligned against IMGT so that V, D and J genes, CDR3 length and insertions or deletions at six rearrangement sites could be assigned. Within each subset, clonotype counts were normalized to sorted cell number, after which true diversity and Gini coefficients were computed with the tcR R package. The overlap coefficient, calculated on TCRB nucleotide sequences, was used to quantify repertoire sharing. The table was pulled from immuneACCESS by TCRdb, which kept in-frame rearrangements only. Such tables lose some clones; where checked, under half of the loss comes from unresolved V genes, and the rest has no known cause. That table gives V, J and clone size, and the DNA gave D and trimming. Here the sample has 200,000 to 250,000 clones; roughly 30% occur a single time. About 3.9% of the sample is held by the ten biggest clonotypes.

Reading from cysteine to phenylalanine, the CDR3 counts 12 amino acids. Of the read, only the CDR3 DNA is kept; its 36 bases are in frame from base 1. The germline V gene provides CDR1 ENHRY and CDR2 SYGVKD. V gives up 8 bases and J gives up 4 bases, and the segment between their germline ends measures 11 bases. Paper-wide results and their limitations: PCR might favor shorter templates, but patient and control samples were amplified and corrected together, so any skew would affect both groups equally. In all four CD4+ subsets, TCRB CDR3 length was moderately but significantly shorter in type 1 diabetes patients. HLA sub-analyses involved small numbers of individuals, so any influence of HLA type on TCRB rearrangement remained unresolved. Because cDNA was sequenced instead of genomic DNA, highly expressing activated cells could be over-represented, though the groups showed no difference in activation or CD3 levels. Naive, central memory and regulatory TCRB repertoires appeared more similar among patients than among healthy donors. Fewer insertions and more nucleotide deletions at VDJ recombination sites were observed in patients with type 1 diabetes, implying thymic rearrangement abnormalities.

The sample taken for sequencing was central memory CD4+ T cells from blood. This clonotype was sampled from a man aged 25 to 45 in good health. This chain joins TRBV10-3 to TRBJ2-5; the D gene identity is not certain. Read as DNA, the sequence is TGTGCCATCTCCCAGGAGCGAGAGACCCAGTACTTC. Translation gives CAISQERETQYF.